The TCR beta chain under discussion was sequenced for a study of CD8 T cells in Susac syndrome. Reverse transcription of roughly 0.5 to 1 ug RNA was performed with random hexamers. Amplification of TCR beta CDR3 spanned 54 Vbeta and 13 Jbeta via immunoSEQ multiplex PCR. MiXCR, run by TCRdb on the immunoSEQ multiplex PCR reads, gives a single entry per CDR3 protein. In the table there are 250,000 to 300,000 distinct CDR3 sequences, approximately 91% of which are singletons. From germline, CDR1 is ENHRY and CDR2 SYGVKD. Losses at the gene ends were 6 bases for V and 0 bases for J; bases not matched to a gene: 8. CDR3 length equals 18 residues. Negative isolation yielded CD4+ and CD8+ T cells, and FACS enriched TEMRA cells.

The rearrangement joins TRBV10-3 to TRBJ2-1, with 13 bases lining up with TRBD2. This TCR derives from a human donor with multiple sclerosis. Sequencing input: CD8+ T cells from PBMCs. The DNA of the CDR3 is TGTGCCATCAGCCCCGGGACTAGCGGGACCATCTCCTACAATGAGCAGTTCTTC. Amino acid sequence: CAISPGTSGTISYNEQFF.